Sequencing of this T cell receptor (beta chain) was carried out in a study of control samples from healthy donors and cancer patients. The V gene lost 6 bases and the J gene lost 5 bases, with 16 bases spanning the gap. Per germline, CDR1 MDHEN and CDR2 SYDVKM. The CDR3 length is 15 residues. Here immunoSEQ multiplex PCR was the method, and the copy in TCRdb shows in-frame clones only, minus some. Of 100,000 to 150,000 clones listed, around 90% were seen once; the top ten hold roughly 9.4%. This clonotype was obtained from a man aged 18 to 30 in good health. Sample: blood. The rearrangement links TRBV28 to TRBJ2-2; D possibly corresponds to TRBD2 (5 bases). The CDR3 nucleotides read TGTGCCAGCAGCGATATAGCGAGAGGAACCGGGGAGCTGTTTTTT. Translating it yields CASSDIARGTGELFF. Drawing the rest from reference TRBV28 and TRBJ2-2, the complete variable domain is DVKVTQSSRYLVKRTGEKVFLECVQDMDHENMFWYRQDPGLGLRLIYFSYDVKMKEKGDIPEGYSVSREKKERFSLILESASTNQTSMYLCASSDIARGTGELFFGEGSRLTVL.